This entry describes one T cell receptor (beta chain). Its matching antigen is unknown. The data were taken from a study of CD8 T cells in ankylosing spondylitis. Findings and limits, study-wide: Among TCR beta sequences, a motif of eight or nine highly homologous variants appeared characteristic of ankylosing spondylitis blood.

V lost 5 bases, J lost 5 bases, and 10 bases stayed unmatched. The CDR3 covers 15 residues. CDR1 is SEHNR and CDR2 is FQNEAQ in the germline V gene (reference sequence). One entry per CDR3 protein, called by TCRdb with MiXCR from the 5' RACE reads. The data contain approximately 350,000 distinct CDR3 sequences, about 14% of them singletons. This chain connects TRBV7-9 to TRBJ2-7; 9 nucleotides align to TRBD1. The material sequenced was blood, either unsorted or a sorted T cell fraction (not recorded which). This sequence originates from a male donor with ankylosing spondylitis or in good health (not recorded which). The CDR3 region has the DNA TGTGCCAGCAGCCCCGGGACAGGGAGAAACCACGAGCAGTACTTC. Translated, it gives CASSPGTGRNHEQYF.